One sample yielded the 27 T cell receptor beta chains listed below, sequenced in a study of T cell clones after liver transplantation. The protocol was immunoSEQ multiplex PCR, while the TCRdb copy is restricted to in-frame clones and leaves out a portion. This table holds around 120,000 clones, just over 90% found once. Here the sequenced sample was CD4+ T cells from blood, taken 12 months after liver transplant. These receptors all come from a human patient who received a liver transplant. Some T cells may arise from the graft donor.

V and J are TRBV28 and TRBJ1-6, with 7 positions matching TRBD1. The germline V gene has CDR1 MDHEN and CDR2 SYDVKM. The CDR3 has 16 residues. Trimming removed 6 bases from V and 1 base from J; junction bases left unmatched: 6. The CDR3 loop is CASRDNRGSYNSPLHF. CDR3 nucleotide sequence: TGTGCCAGCAGGGACAACAGGGGATCCTATAATTCACCCCTCCACTTT.

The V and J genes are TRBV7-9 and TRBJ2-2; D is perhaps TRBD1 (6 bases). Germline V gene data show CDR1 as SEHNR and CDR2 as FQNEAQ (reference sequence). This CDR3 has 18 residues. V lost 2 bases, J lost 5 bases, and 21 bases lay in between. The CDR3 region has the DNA TGTGCCAGCAGCTTAAATGCTTGGGGCAGGGGACGAACCGGGGAGCTGTTTTTT. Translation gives CASSLNAWGRGRTGELFF.

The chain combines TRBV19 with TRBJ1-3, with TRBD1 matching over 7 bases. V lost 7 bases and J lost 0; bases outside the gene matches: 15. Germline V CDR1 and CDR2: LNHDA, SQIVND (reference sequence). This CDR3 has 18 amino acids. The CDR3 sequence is CASTPQTQGTSSGNTIYF. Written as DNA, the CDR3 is TGTGCCAGTACGCCACAAACACAGGGGACGTCCTCTGGAAACACCATATATTTT.

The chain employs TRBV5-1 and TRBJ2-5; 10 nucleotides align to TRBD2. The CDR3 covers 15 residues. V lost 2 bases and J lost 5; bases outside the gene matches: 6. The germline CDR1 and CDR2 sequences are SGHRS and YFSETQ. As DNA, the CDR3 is TGCGCCAGCAGCTTAGGGACTAGCGATACGGAGACCCAGTACTTC. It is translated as CASSLGTSDTETQYF.

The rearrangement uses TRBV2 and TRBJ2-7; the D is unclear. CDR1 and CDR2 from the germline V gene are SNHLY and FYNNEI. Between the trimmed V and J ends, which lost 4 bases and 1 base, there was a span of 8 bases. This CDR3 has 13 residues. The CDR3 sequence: CASSVLGSYEQYF. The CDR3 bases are TGTGCCAGCAGTGTACTGGGTTCCTACGAGCAGTACTTC.

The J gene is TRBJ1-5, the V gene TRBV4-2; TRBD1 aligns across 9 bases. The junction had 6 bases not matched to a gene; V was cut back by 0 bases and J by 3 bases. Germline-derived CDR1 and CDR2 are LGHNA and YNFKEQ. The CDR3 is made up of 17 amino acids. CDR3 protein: CASSQEAGTGINQPQHF. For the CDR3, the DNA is TGTGCCAGCAGCCAAGAAGCCGGGACAGGGATCAATCAGCCCCAGCATTTT.

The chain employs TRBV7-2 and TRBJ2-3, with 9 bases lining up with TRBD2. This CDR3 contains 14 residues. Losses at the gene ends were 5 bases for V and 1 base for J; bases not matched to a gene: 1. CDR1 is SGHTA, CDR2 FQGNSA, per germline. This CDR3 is CASSRTSGTDTQYF. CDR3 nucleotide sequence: TGTGCCAGCAGCCGGACTAGCGGCACAGATACGCAGTATTTT.

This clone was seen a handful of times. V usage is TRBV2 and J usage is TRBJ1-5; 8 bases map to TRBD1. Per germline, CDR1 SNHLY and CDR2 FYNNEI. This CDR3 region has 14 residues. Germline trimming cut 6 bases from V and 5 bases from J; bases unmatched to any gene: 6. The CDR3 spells CASSADRAYQPQHF. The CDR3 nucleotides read TGTGCCAGCAGCGCGGACAGGGCGTATCAGCCCCAGCATTTT.

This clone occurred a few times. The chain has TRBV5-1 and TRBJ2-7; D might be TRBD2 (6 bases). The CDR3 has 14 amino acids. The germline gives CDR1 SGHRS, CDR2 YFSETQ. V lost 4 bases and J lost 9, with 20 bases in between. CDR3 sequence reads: CASSQTPGTVVQYF. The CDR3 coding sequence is TGCGCCAGCAGCCAGACTCCCGGGACTGTCGTGCAGTACTTC. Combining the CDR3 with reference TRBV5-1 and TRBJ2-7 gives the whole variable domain KAGVTQTPRYLIKTRGQQVTLSCSPISGHRSVSWYQQTPGQGLQFLFEYFSETQRNKGNFPGRFSGRQFSNSRSEMNVSTLELGDSALYLCASSQTPGTVVQYFGPGTRLTVT.

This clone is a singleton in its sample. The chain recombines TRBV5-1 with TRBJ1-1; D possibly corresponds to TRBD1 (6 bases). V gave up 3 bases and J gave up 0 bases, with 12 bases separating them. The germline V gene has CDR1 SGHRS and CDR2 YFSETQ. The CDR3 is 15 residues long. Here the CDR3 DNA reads TGCGCCAGCAGCTCAGCGACAGGAATGAACACTGAAGCTTTCTTT. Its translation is CASSSATGMNTEAFF.

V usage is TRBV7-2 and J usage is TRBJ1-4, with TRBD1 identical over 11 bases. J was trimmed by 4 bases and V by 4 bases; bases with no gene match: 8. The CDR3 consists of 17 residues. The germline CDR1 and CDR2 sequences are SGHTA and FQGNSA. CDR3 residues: CASSSTGTGGVNEKLFF. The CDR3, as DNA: TGTGCCAGCAGCTCGACCGGGACAGGGGGTGTTAATGAAAAACTGTTTTTT.

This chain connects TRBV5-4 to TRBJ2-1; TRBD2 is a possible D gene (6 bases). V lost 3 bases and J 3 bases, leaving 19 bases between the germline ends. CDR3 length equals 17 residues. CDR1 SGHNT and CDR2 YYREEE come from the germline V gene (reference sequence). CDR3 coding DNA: TGTGCCAGCAGCTCCCAAACCCTAGCGCGAGGCTACAATGAGCAGTTCTTC. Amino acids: CASSSQTLARGYNEQFF.

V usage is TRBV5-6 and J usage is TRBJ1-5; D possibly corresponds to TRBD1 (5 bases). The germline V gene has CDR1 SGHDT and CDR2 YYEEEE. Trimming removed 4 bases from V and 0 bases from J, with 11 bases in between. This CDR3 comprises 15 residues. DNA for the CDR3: TGTGCCAGCAGCCAAACAGGAGATAGCAATCAGCCCCAGCATTTT. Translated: CASSQTGDSNQPQHF.

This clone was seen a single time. The CDR3: CASSQGLSTDTQYF. CDR3 bases: TGCGCCAGCAGCCAAGGACTATCCACAGATACGCAGTATTTT. This chain uses TRBV5-1 with TRBJ2-3; tentative D call: TRBD2 (6 bases). The CDR3 runs 14 residues. Germline V gene sequence: CDR1 SGHRS, CDR2 YFSETQ. V dropped 4 bases and J dropped 2 bases, with 11 bases sitting between them. The entire variable domain, with the rest obtained from reference TRBV5-1 and TRBJ2-3, is as follows: KAGVTQTPRYLIKTRGQQVTLSCSPISGHRSVSWYQQTPGQGLQFLFEYFSETQRNKGNFPGRFSGRQFSNSRSEMNVSTLELGDSALYLCASSQGLSTDTQYFGPGTRLTVL.

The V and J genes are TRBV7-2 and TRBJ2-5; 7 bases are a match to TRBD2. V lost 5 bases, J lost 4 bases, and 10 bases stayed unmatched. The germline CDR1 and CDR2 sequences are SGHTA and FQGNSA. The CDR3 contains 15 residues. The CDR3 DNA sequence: TGTGCCAGCAGCAAAGGGCCGGGGAGGGTAGAGACCCAGTACTTC. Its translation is CASSKGPGRVETQYF.

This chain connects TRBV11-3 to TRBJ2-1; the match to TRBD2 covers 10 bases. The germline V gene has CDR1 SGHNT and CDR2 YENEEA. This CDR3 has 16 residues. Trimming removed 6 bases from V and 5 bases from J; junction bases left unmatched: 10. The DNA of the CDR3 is TGTGCCAGCAGAAGCAGGTGGCTAGCGGGAGACAATGAGCAGTTCTTC. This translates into CASRSRWLAGDNEQFF.

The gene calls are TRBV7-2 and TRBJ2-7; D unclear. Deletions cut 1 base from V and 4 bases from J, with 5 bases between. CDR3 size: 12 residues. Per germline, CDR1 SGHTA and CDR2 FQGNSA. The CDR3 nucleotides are TGTGCCAGCAGCTTAGTGGGGTACGAGCAGTACTTC. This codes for CASSLVGYEQYF.

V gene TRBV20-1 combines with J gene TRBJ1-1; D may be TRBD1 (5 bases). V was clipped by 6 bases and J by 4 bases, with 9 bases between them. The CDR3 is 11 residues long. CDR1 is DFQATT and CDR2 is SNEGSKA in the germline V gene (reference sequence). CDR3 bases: TGCAGTGCGAAGGGGAGCACTGAAGCTTTCTTT. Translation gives CSAKGSTEAFF.

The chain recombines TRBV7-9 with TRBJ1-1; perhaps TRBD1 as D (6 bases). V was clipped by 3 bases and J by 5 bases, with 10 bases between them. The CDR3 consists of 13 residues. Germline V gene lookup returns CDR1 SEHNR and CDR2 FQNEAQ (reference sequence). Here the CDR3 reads CASSFSGTTEAFF. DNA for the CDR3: TGTGCCAGCAGCTTTTCCGGGACAACTGAAGCTTTCTTT.

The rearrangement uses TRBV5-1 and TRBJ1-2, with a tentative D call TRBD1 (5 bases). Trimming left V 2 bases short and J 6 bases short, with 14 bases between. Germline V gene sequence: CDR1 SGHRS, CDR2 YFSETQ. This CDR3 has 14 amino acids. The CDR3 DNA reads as TGCGCCAGCAGCTTTGGAGGGGATGACGATGGCTACACCTTC. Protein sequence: CASSFGGDDDGYTF.

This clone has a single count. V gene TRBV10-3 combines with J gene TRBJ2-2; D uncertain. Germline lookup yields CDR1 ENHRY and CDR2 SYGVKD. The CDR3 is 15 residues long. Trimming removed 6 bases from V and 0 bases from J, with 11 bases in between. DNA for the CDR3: TGTGCCATCAGCCAGAAGACGGCGAACACCGGGGAGCTGTTTTTT. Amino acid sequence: CAISQKTANTGELFF.

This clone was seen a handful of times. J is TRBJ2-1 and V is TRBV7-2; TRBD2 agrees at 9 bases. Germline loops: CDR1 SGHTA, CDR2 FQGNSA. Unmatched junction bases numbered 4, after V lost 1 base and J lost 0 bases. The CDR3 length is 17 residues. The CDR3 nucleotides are TGTGCCAGCAGCTTAGGCGGTAGCGGGAGCTCCTACAATGAGCAGTTCTTC. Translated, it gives CASSLGGSGSSYNEQFF.

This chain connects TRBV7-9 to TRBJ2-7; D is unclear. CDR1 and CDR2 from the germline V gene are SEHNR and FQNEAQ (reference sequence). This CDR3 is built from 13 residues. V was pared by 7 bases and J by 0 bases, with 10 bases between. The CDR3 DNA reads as TGTGCCAGCACTGACGGAATCTCCTACGAGCAGTACTTC. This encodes CASTDGISYEQYF. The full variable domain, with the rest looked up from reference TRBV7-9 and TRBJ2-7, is DTGVSQNPRHKITKRGQNVTFRCDPISEHNRLYWYRQTLGQGPEFLTYFQNEAQLEKSRLLSDRFSAERPKGSFSTLEIQRTEQGDSAMYLCASTDGISYEQYFGPGTRLTVT.

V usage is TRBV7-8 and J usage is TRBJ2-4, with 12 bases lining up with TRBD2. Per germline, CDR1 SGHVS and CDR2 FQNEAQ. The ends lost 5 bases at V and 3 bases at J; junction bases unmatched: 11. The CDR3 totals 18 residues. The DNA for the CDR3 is TGTGCCAGCAGCCCGTGGACTAGCGGGAATAGTGTCAAAAACATTCAGTACTTC. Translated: CASSPWTSGNSVKNIQYF.

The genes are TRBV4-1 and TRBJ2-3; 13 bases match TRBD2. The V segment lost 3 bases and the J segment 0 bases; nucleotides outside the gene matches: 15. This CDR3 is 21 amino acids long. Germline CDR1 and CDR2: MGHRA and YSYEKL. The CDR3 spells CASSQTETGTSGTPSTDTQYF. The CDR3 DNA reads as TGCGCCAGCAGCCAGACCGAAACCGGGACTAGCGGGACCCCAAGCACAGATACGCAGTATTTT.

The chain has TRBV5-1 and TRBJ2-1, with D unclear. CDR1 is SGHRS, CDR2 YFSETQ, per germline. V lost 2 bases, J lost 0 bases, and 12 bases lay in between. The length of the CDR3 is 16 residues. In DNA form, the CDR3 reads TGCGCCAGCAGCTTATCTGGCCGGAGCTCCTACAATGAGCAGTTCTTC. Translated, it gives CASSLSGRSSYNEQFF.

CDR3 coding DNA: TGTGCCAGCAGCTTCTCGGCTTACGAGCAGTACTTC. Translation: CASSFSAYEQYF. The V gene is TRBV5-4, the J gene TRBJ2-7; D ambiguous. Deletions cut 2 bases from V and 4 bases from J, with 7 bases between. CDR3 length: 12 residues. Germline V gene sequence: CDR1 SGHNT, CDR2 YYREEE (reference sequence).